The 17 T cell receptor beta chains below come from one sample, sequenced in a study of blood T cell repertoires in COVID-19. Generated by immunoSEQ multiplex PCR, the TCRdb table keeps only in-frame clones and is missing some. The table lists roughly 160,000 clones, roughly 83% of them singletons. Sample: peripheral blood. Source of these receptors: a woman aged 55-69 years with acute or convalescent COVID-19.

The genes are TRBV28 and TRBJ2-1; 10 positions agree with TRBD2. V was pared by 6 bases and J by 2 bases, with 13 bases of the junction left unmatched. The V gene's germline CDR1 is MDHEN and CDR2 SYDVKM. There are 18 residues in the CDR3. In DNA form, the CDR3 reads TGTGCCAGCAGGCCAGCCGGGACTAGCGTAGTTACCTACAATGAGCAGTTCTTC. As protein: CASRPAGTSVVTYNEQFF.

The chain recombines TRBV28 with TRBJ1-5, with D perhaps matching TRBD1 (5 bases). The V gene's germline CDR1 is MDHEN and CDR2 SYDVKM. The V end lost 2 bases, the J end lost 4 bases, and 30 bases lay between the germline ends. This CDR3 region has 21 residues. This CDR3 is CASSLARPQGTPRFGNQPQHF. DNA of the CDR3: TGTGCCAGCAGTTTAGCGCGCCCTCAGGGTACGCCGCGGTTTGGGAATCAGCCCCAGCATTTT. The full variable domain, with the rest looked up from reference TRBV28 and TRBJ1-5, is DVKVTQSSRYLVKRTGEKVFLECVQDMDHENMFWYRQDPGLGLRLIYFSYDVKMKEKGDIPEGYSVSREKKERFSLILESASTNQTSMYLCASSLARPQGTPRFGNQPQHFGDGTRLSIL.

The chain combines TRBV21-1 with TRBJ1-4; the table calls TRBD1, which could not be checked here. TRBV21-1 is given as a pseudogene. CDR3 length: 16 residues. DNA of the CDR3: TGTGCCAGCAGTTCCGTGGGCAGGGGGCGTAGTGAAAAACTGTTTTTT. Translated, it gives CASSSVGRGRSEKLFF.

V usage is TRBV6-5 and J usage is TRBJ1-1; no definite D call. Trimming took off 6 bases at V and 0 bases at J, with 11 bases between the two ends. In germline, CDR1 is MNHEY, CDR2 SVGAGI. This CDR3 contains 14 residues. The CDR3 nucleotides read TGTGCCAGCAGACCCACCAGGATGAACACTGAAGCTTTCTTT. It specifies CASRPTRMNTEAFF.

Written as DNA, the CDR3 is TGTGCCAGCAGAGACAACACAGGGGCCAGGTACGAGCAGTACTTC. Residues: CASRDNTGARYEQYF. The chain links TRBV6-5 to TRBJ2-7, with TRBD1 matching over 7 bases. V gave up 6 bases and J gave up 4 bases; unmatched junction bases: 12. Germline CDR1 is MNHEY and CDR2 is SVGAGI. There are 15 residues in the CDR3.

In DNA, the CDR3 is TGTGCCAGCAGCCTACAGGGTTTAAACTATGGCTACACCTTC. Its protein product is CASSLQGLNYGYTF. The chain is built from TRBV4-2 and TRBJ1-2; D is possibly TRBD1 (6 bases). This CDR3 contains 14 residues. V was shortened by 4 bases and J by 2 bases, with 11 bases between the two germline ends. The germline V gene has CDR1 LGHNA and CDR2 YNFKEQ.

J is TRBJ1-3 and V is TRBV28, with 7 bases lining up with TRBD1. Germline V gene lookup returns CDR1 MDHEN and CDR2 SYDVKM. Losses at the gene ends were 5 bases for V and 3 bases for J; bases not matched to a gene: 4. The CDR3 spans 14 residues. The CDR3 loop reads CASSGQGVGNTIYF. The CDR3 nucleotides are TGTGCCAGCAGTGGTCAGGGGGTTGGAAACACCATATATTTT.

V and J are TRBV29-1 and TRBJ1-1, with D perhaps matching TRBD1 (6 bases). This CDR3 has 13 residues. Germline V gives CDR1 SQVTM, CDR2 ANQGSEA. V lost 7 bases to trimming and J lost 0 bases, with 12 bases between them. The CDR3 reads CSAREGVNTEAFF. The DNA for the CDR3 is TGCAGCGCCCGGGAGGGGGTGAACACTGAAGCTTTCTTT.

Only one count was recorded for this clone. The chain employs TRBV7-2 and TRBJ2-2; TRBD2 matches 12 bases. V trimming: 4 bases; J trimming: 0 bases; junction bases outside the gene matches: 3. The CDR3 spans 17 residues. Germline loops: CDR1 SGHTA, CDR2 FQGNSA. The CDR3 region is CASSSRTSGANTGELFF. CDR3 DNA: TGTGCCAGCAGCTCCAGGACTAGCGGGGCGAACACCGGGGAGCTGTTTTTT.

This chain uses TRBV19 with TRBJ2-1, with 12 bases identical to TRBD2. CDR1 is LNHDA and CDR2 is SQIVND in the germline V gene (reference sequence). V was clipped by 4 bases and J by 10 bases; unmatched bases: 8. The CDR3 totals 15 residues. As DNA, the CDR3 is TGTGCCAGTAGTACCCTTGGACTAGCGGGGAGAGAGCAGTTCTTC. Amino acid sequence: CASSTLGLAGREQFF.

The chain recombines TRBV4-3 with TRBJ1-1; D unresolved. The length of the CDR3 is 17 residues. Germline CDR1 and CDR2: LGHNA and YSLEER. V was shortened by 0 bases and J by 0 bases, with 14 bases between the two germline ends. CDR3 protein: CASSQDVGEVMNTEAFF. The CDR3 region has the DNA TGCGCCAGCAGCCAAGACGTCGGAGAAGTAATGAACACTGAAGCTTTCTTT.

CDR3 bases: TGTGCCAGCAGTCCACATTCGACAGGGGTGGACGAGCAGTACTTC. Translation gives CASSPHSTGVDEQYF. The rearrangement joins TRBV6-2 or TRBV6-3 to TRBJ2-7; 8 bases agree with TRBD1. CDR3 size: 15 residues. Germline trimming cut 5 bases from V and 5 bases from J; bases unmatched to any gene: 11. CDR1 and CDR2 from the germline V gene are MNHEY and SVGEGT.

The V call is TRBV7-9, the J call TRBJ2-3; D gene ambiguous. The CDR3 is 14 residues long. V was shortened by 1 base and J by 5 bases, with 10 bases between the two germline ends. Per the germline V gene, CDR1 is SEHNR and CDR2 is FQNEAQ (reference sequence). CDR3 amino acids: CASSLEVRGDTQYF. Written as DNA, the CDR3 is TGTGCCAGCAGCTTAGAAGTTCGAGGAGATACGCAGTATTTT.

This clone came up a few times. The chain couples TRBV6-5 to TRBJ2-5, with D possibly matching TRBD2 (5 bases). CDR3 length: 14 residues. Germline V gives CDR1 MNHEY, CDR2 SVGAGI. Trimming shortened V by 6 bases and J by 0 bases, and 11 bases separated the two germline ends. CDR3: CASRRDLYQETQYF. The CDR3 nucleotides are TGTGCCAGCAGACGGGATTTGTACCAAGAGACCCAGTACTTC.

CDR3 region: CASIVTGAFNYGYTF. In DNA form, the CDR3 reads TGTGCCAGCATCGTTACAGGGGCTTTTAACTATGGCTACACCTTC. The chain recombines TRBV6-6 with TRBJ1-2; 7 bases align to TRBD1. In germline, CDR1 is MNHNY, CDR2 SVGAGI (reference sequence). This CDR3 comprises 15 residues. Trimming at V came to 7 bases and at J to 1 base, leaving 9 bases not matched to a gene.

The chain joins TRBV4-1 to TRBJ1-6, with 9 nucleotides matching TRBD1. V shed 0 bases and J 16 bases; nucleotides not matched to a gene: 10. The CDR3 is made up of 15 amino acids. Germline-derived CDR1 and CDR2 are MGHRA and YSYEKL. The CDR3, as DNA: TGCGCCAGCAGCCAAGACAGGGACAGGGCCCCATCTCTCCACTTT. Its protein product is CASSQDRDRAPSLHF.

The chain recombines TRBV5-1 with TRBJ2-7; possibly TRBD2 for D (5 bases). The germline V and J ends were trimmed by 4 bases and 3 bases, with 11 bases remaining between them. CDR1 and CDR2 from the germline V gene are SGHRS and YFSETQ. The CDR3 consists of 13 residues. The CDR3 DNA reads TGCGCCAGCAGCCCCTCAGAGGGCTACGAGCAGTACTTC. Translated, it gives CASSPSEGYEQYF.